These T cell receptor beta chains were read from a single sample in a study of T-cell memory formation after mild COVID-19. MiXCR, run by TCRdb on the 5' RACE reads, gives a single entry per CDR3 protein. The sample lists tens of thousands of distinct CDR3 sequences; approximately 15% were seen once. Sequencing was done on a sample of PBMCs or a T cell subset sorted from them (not recorded which). These receptor sequences come from a man between 18 and 35 years old who had mild COVID-19 (a few samples of this study predate the infection). Cell type and time point are not known. CDR3s include the opening cysteine and the closing phenylalanine or tryptophan. Each record gives: J gene, clone size, V gene, D gene, CDR3 DNA, CDR3 protein. A D gene is named only where the DNA matches it firmly. For some rows the clone size is stated as once, few or many, or as a class when expanded; others skip it.

TRBJ1-1 | NA | TRBV5-1 | NA | TGCGCCAGCAGCTTGGGCCGAGCTCGACCTAAAGCTTTCTTT | CASSLGRARPKAFF
TRBJ2-5 | few | TRBV5-1 | TRBD2 | TGCGCCAGTCGGGACCGGGAGGTGATAGAGACCCAGTACTTC | CASRDREVIETQYF
TRBJ2-3 | NA | TRBV7-7 | NA | TGTGCTAGCAGCGCAACTAGTTGGGGAGATACGCAGTATTTT | CASSATSWGDTQYF
TRBJ1-5 | NA | TRBV4-1 | NA | TGCGCCAGCAGCCAAGGGGGGCTCGGGACTCAGCCCCAGCATTTT | CASSQGGLGTQPQHF
TRBJ2-3 | NA | TRBV7-2 | NA | TGTGCCAGCACTCTCGGGGTCAGGGTCGCAGATACGCAGTATTTT | CASTLGVRVADTQYF
TRBJ2-3 | NA | TRBV19 | NA | TGTGCCAGTAGTATTGGGTTCGGAGTTGGAAGGGCAGATACGCAGTATTTT | CASSIGFGVGRADTQYF
TRBJ2-1 | NA | TRBV24-1 | NA | TGTGCCACCAGTGATCTAAACGATGTATCACTTGAGCAGTTCTTC | CATSDLNDVSLEQFF
TRBJ2-5 | few | TRBV11-2 | NA | TGTGCCAGCAGCTTGCCAGCCCGCAGCCAAGAGACCCAGTACTTC | CASSLPARSQETQYF
TRBJ2-2 | many | TRBV10-3 | NA | TGTGCCATCAGGACACAGGGAGAGGACGGGGAGCTGTTTTTT | CAIRTQGEDGELFF
TRBJ1-2 | few | TRBV10-3 | NA | TGTGCCATCATCCACTATGGCTACACCTTC | CAIIHYGYTF
TRBJ2-5 | many | TRBV20-1 | TRBD2 | TGCAGTGCTAGTGCGGGGGTTGAGACCCAGTACTTC | CSASAGVETQYF
TRBJ2-3 | few | TRBV7-6 | NA | TGTGCCATAACCAGGGACGTCGGCACAGATACGCAGTATTTT | CAITRDVGTDTQYF
TRBJ2-6 | few | TRBV7-9 | NA | TGTGCCAGCAGACTTACCTCTCGGGAGACCAGTTCTGGGGCCAACGTCCTGACTTTC | CASRLTSRETSSGANVLTF
TRBJ1-4 | NA | TRBV9 | NA | TGTGCCAGCAGAGCAGCCGGTGAAAAACTGTTTTTT | CASRAAGEKLFF
TRBJ2-2 | NA | TRBV25-1 | NA | TGTGCCAGCAGTGTCCTCCCCGGGGAGCTGTTTTTT | CASSVLPGELFF
TRBJ2-5 | NA | TRBV7-9 | NA | TGTGCCATCCGGACAGACGGAGAGACCCAGTACTTC | CAIRTDGETQYF
TRBJ2-5 | few | TRBV5-6 | NA | TGTGCCAGCAGGTCCCTGATCGAGCGAACGTACCAAGAGACCCAGTACTTC | CASRSLIERTYQETQYF
TRBJ2-6 | NA | TRBV6-5 | NA | TGTGCCAGCAGTTATGGGTCTGGGGCCAACGTCCTGACTTTC | CASSYGSGANVLTF
TRBJ2-2 | many | TRBV27 | NA | TGTGCCAGCAGTTTACTTTCCGGGGAGCTGTTTTTT | CASSLLSGELFF
TRBJ2-3 | NA | TRBV7-8 | NA | TGTGCCAGCAGCTTTTATACAGGGTCCACAGATACGCAGTATTTT | CASSFYTGSTDTQYF
TRBJ2-2 | NA | TRBV2 | TRBD2 | TGTGCCAGCAGTGATAGGTGGCCCCCTAGCGGGGGGGGCCACGGGGAGCTGTTTTTT | CASSDRWPPSGGGHGELFF
TRBJ2-5 | NA | TRBV9 | NA | TGTGCCAGCAGCGAAAGATTCCAAGAGACCCAGTACTTC | CASSERFQETQYF
TRBJ1-6 | few | TRBV29-1 | NA | TGCAGCGTGGAACTCCCGGGGGGCTCACCCCTCCACTTT | CSVELPGGSPLHF
TRBJ2-5 | NA | TRBV18 | NA | TGTGCCAGCTCACCGTCGACAGAGTACCAAGAGACCCAGTACTTC | CASSPSTEYQETQYF
TRBJ1-3 | NA | TRBV7-9 | NA | TGTGCCAGCAGCGATCCCAAGGAGCTCGGCTCTGGAAACACCATATATTTT | CASSDPKELGSGNTIYF
TRBJ1-2 | NA | TRBV9 | NA | TGTGCCAGCAGCGTAGGTCAGGCCAATGGCTACACCTTC | CASSVGQANGYTF
TRBJ1-1 | NA | TRBV19 | NA | TGTGCCAGTAGAGACCCCGGCACTGAAGCTTTCTTT | CASRDPGTEAFF
TRBJ2-7 | few | TRBV4-1 | TRBD2 | TGCGCCAGCAGCCAAGTGGGTCTAGCGGTCTCCTACGAGCAGTACTTC | CASSQVGLAVSYEQYF
TRBJ2-7 | NA | TRBV7-9 | NA | TGTGCCAGCAGCTCTGACAGTTTTGAGCAGTACTTC | CASSSDSFEQYF
TRBJ1-4 | few | TRBV6-6 | TRBD1 | TGTGCCAGCACCCTCGGGACAGGGGTTGAAAAACTGTTTTTT | CASTLGTGVEKLFF
TRBJ2-7 | NA | TRBV4-3 | NA | TGCGCCAGCAGCCAAGACCAGGGGGGCTACGAGCAGTACTTC | CASSQDQGGYEQYF
TRBJ2-5 | NA | TRBV5-4 | NA | TGTGCCTTCGGGACGGAGCAAGAGACCCAGTACTTC | CAFGTEQETQYF
TRBJ2-5 | few | TRBV5-1 | NA | TGCGCCAGCAGCTTGGCCGGTGGTTTTGGCGAGACCCAGTACTTC | CASSLAGGFGETQYF
TRBJ2-1 | few | TRBV21-1 | NA | TGTGCCAGCAGCAAAGGGACAGCCTTAGTAAATGAGCAGTTCTTC | CASSKGTALVNEQFF
TRBJ2-5 | many | TRBV19 | NA | TGTGCCAGTAGTAGGGGCCGGGGGGCCCAAGAGACCCAGTACTTC | CASSRGRGAQETQYF
TRBJ2-1 | NA | TRBV12-3/TRBV12-4 | NA | TGTGCCAGCAGTACGGGCCGGCAAATCAATGAGCAGTTCTTC | CASSTGRQINEQFF
TRBJ2-1 | NA | TRBV24-1 | TRBD1 | TGTGCCACCAGTGATTTGGCGAGACAGGGGGTCGGCGATGAGCAGTTCTTC | CATSDLARQGVGDEQFF
TRBJ1-1 | NA | TRBV5-5 | NA | TGTGCCAGCAGCATGGGACAGAACACTGAAGCTTTCTTT | CASSMGQNTEAFF
TRBJ2-3 | few | TRBV6-6 | NA | TGTGCCAGCAGTTACCCATTTCCAGGGAAGGCTACAGATACGCAGTATTTT | CASSYPFPGKATDTQYF
TRBJ1-5 | NA | TRBV19 | NA | TGTGCCGCGGGGCGGGGACGACAGCCCCAGCATTTT | CAAGRGRQPQHF
TRBJ2-3 | NA | TRBV5-1 | TRBD2 | TGCGCCAGCAGCGGGGGGACTCTCAGCGGGGGCCCGGGAAGGGCGCAGTATTTT | CASSGGTLSGGPGRAQYF
TRBJ1-1 | few | TRBV7-9 | NA | TGTGCCAGCAGCTCTGACAGATGGAACACTGAAGCTTTCTTT | CASSSDRWNTEAFF
TRBJ1-5 | NA | TRBV4-1 | TRBD1 | TGCGCCAGCAGCCTGGGACAGGGCCCCCATCAGCCCCAGCATTTT | CASSLGQGPHQPQHF
TRBJ1-1 | NA | TRBV5-1 | NA | TGCGCCAGCAGACGGACTAGCACTGAAGCTTTCTTT | CASRRTSTEAFF
TRBJ1-2 | NA | TRBV7-2 | NA | TGTGCCAGCAGCCAACCCCACTGGGTTAACTATGGCTACACCTTC | CASSQPHWVNYGYTF
TRBJ2-5 | NA | TRBV5-1 | NA | TGCGCCAGCATGATGGGACAACCGTACCAAGAGACCCAGTACTTC | CASMMGQPYQETQYF
TRBJ2-3 | few | TRBV27 | NA | TGTGCCAGCAGTTTAGGGGGCCCCGGAGATACGCAGTATTTT | CASSLGGPGDTQYF
TRBJ1-5 | few | TRBV6-6 | NA | TGTGCCAGCAGTTACGCGGGTTACGATCAGCCCCAGCATTTT | CASSYAGYDQPQHF
TRBJ2-7 | few | TRBV10-3 | NA | TGTGCCATCGTAGAGGAAAACTCCTACGAGCAGTACTTC | CAIVEENSYEQYF
TRBJ2-7 | NA | TRBV7-9 | NA | TGTGCCAGCAGCAATCAGGGCTACGAGCAGTACTTC | CASSNQGYEQYF
TRBJ2-4 | few | TRBV29-1 | TRBD2 | TGCAGCGCGGACGGGGGGGCCAAAAACATTCAGTACTTC | CSADGGAKNIQYF
TRBJ1-1 | NA | TRBV25-1 | TRBD1 | TGTGCCAGCAGTGAGGCAGGGGGAAACACTGAAGCTTTCTTT | CASSEAGGNTEAFF
TRBJ1-5 | NA | TRBV19 | TRBD1 | TGTGCCAGTAGTGCCGGGACAGGGTTGTATCAGCCCCAGCATTTT | CASSAGTGLYQPQHF
TRBJ2-6 | NA | TRBV7-9 | TRBD1 | TGTGCCAGCCCGACAGGGTCGATGGCTGGGGCCAACGTCCTGACTTTC | CASPTGSMAGANVLTF